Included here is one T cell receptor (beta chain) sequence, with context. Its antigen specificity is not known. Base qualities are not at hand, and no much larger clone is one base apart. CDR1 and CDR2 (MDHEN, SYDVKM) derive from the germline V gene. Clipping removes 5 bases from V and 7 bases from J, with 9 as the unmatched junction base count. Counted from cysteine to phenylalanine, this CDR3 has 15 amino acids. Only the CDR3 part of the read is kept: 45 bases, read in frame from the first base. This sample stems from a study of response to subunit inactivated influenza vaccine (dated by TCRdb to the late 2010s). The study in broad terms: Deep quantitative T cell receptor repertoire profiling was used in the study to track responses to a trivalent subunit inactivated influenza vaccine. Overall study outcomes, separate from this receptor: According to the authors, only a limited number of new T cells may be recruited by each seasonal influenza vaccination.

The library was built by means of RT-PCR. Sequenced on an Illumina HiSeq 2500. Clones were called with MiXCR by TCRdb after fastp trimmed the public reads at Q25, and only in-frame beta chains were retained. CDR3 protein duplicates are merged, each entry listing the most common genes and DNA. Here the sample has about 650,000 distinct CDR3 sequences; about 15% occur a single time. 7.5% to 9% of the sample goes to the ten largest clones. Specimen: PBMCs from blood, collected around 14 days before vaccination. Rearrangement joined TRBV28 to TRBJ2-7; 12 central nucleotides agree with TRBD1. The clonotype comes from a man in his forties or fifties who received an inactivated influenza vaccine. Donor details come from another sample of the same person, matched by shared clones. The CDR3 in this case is CASSRRDRGLREQYF. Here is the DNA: TGTGCCAGCAGTAGACGGGACAGGGGGCTTCGGGAGCAGTACTTC.